The T cell receptor beta chain described here comes from a study of cytomegalovirus exposure and HLA in healthy donors. Overall study findings and caveats: Most TCR beta V segments were productive about 90% or about 30% of the time in an earlier analysis. Versus the approximately 700-donor mean, an Asian-associated ancestry cluster reportedly showed fewer N-insertions in a later analysis.

Both 60 Vbeta primers and 13 Jbeta primers went into the PCR. TCRdb's copy holds only in-frame clones and misses some; the assay was immunoSEQ multiplex PCR. This sample has about 160,000 clones, with 75% to 80% found just once. This CDR3 spans 14 amino acids. In germline, CDR1 is LNHDA, CDR2 SQIVND (reference sequence). The V end lost 1 base, the J end lost 5 bases, and 11 bases lay between the germline ends. This clone was recorded a few times. Its target is not known. The clonotype comes from a woman aged 40 to 50 in good health and CMV-seronegative. The rearrangement joins TRBV19 to TRBJ1-1, with D possibly being TRBD1 (6 bases). Sequenced material: PBMCs. CDR3 DNA: TGTGCCAGTAGTATAGGACAGGTCAGGACTGAAGCTTTCTTT. Its translation: CASSIGQVRTEAFF.